A single sample is the source of the 16 T cell receptor beta chains below, sequenced in a study of CD8 T cells in ankylosing spondylitis. Each CDR3 protein gets one entry after TCRdb re-called the 5' RACE reads with MiXCR. The sample contains roughly 260,000 distinct CDR3 sequences, 20% of which appear only once. The sample taken for sequencing was blood, either unsorted or a sorted T cell fraction (not recorded which). The receptor source for this set is a male donor with ankylosing spondylitis or in good health (not recorded which).

The sample holds a few counts of this clonotype. The CDR3 is CASSLEFGGGAPDTQYF. The DNA for the CDR3 is TGCGCCAGCAGCTTGGAATTCGGCGGGGGGGCCCCAGATACGCAGTATTTT. The V call is TRBV5-1, the J call TRBJ2-3; TRBD2 matches 9 bases. With 0 bases clipped from V and 4 bases from J, the junction kept 9 bases outside the gene matches. Germline V gene sequence: CDR1 SGHRS, CDR2 YFSETQ. CDR3 length: 17 residues.

This clonotype occurred many times. The chain has TRBV6-5 and TRBJ2-2, with 7 bases lining up with TRBD1. The CDR3 is 13 residues long. In germline, CDR1 is MNHEY, CDR2 SVGAGI. V shed 5 bases, J shed 8 bases, and the junction held 5 bases outside the gene matches. The CDR3 nucleotides read TGTGCCAGCAGTAGACAGGGAACAGGGGAGCTGTTTTTT. Its protein product is CASSRQGTGELFF.

The genes are TRBV12-5 and TRBJ2-2, with no clear D. CDR1 and CDR2 from the germline V gene are LGHNT and FRNRAP. The CDR3 totals 14 residues. Deletions cut 4 bases from V and 8 bases from J, with 14 bases between. CDR3 protein: CASGWSMVEGELFF. The DNA of the CDR3 is TGTGCTAGTGGTTGGTCCATGGTGGAGGGGGAGCTGTTTTTT.

The chain uses TRBV20-1 and TRBJ2-7, with 8 bases that match TRBD2. Germline V lookup: CDR1 DFQATT, CDR2 SNEGSKA (reference sequence). V gave up 6 bases and J gave up 0 bases; unmatched junction bases: 4. The CDR3 is 13 amino acids. In nucleotides, the CDR3 is TGCAGTGCCAGCGGGAGAAGCTCCTACGAGCAGTACGTC. Residues: CSASGRSSYEQYV.

This sequence joins TRBV27 and TRBJ2-3; 13 bases are a match to TRBD2. The CDR3 is made up of 16 amino acids. Germline loops: CDR1 MNHEY, CDR2 SMNVEV (reference sequence). J lost 4 bases, V lost 4 bases, and 5 bases had no gene match. The CDR3 DNA reads as TGTGCCAGCAGTTCGGGACTAGCGGGAACGGCAGATACGCAGTATTTT. Translating gives CASSSGLAGTADTQYF.

This clonotype was detected only once. V is TRBV6-1 and J is TRBJ2-5; D unresolved. This CDR3 contains 18 residues. Germline loops: CDR1 MNHNS, CDR2 SASEGT. With 0 bases removed from V and 4 bases from J, the gap between germline ends came to 21 bases. CDR3 sequence (DNA): TGTGCCAGCAGTGAAGCTGGTGGGATGTTCTCGGTCGGAGAGACCCAGTACTTC. It translates to CASSEAGGMFSVGETQYF.

The V gene is TRBV20-1, the J gene TRBJ2-1; 7 bases fit TRBD2. J was trimmed by 7 bases and V by 0 bases; bases with no gene match: 12. The germline CDR1 and CDR2 sequences are DFQATT and SNEGSKA (reference sequence). The CDR3 consists of 16 residues. The CDR3 region is CSARDPASGTGNEQFF. CDR3 nucleotide sequence: TGCAGTGCTAGAGATCCGGCTAGCGGAACCGGTAATGAGCAGTTCTTC.

The genes are TRBV6-5 and TRBJ2-3; TRBD2 matches 14 bases. Unmatched junction bases numbered 7, after V lost 4 bases and J lost 4 bases. The CDR3 length is 17 residues. The V gene's germline CDR1 is MNHEY and CDR2 SVGAGI. The DNA for the CDR3 is TGTGCCAGCAGTTCCCCGCGGACTAGCGGGAGGCCAGATACGCAGTATTTT. Translated: CASSSPRTSGRPDTQYF.

The rearrangement uses TRBV20-1 and TRBJ2-3; TRBD1 matches at 9 bases. J lost 3 bases, V lost 5 bases, and 3 bases had no gene match. This CDR3 is 13 amino acids long. Germline CDR1 is DFQATT and CDR2 is SNEGSKA (reference sequence). CDR3 amino acids: CSAGQGRTDTQYF. The CDR3 DNA reads as TGCAGTGCTGGACAGGGGCGGACAGATACGCAGTATTTT.

This clonotype has only a few counts. The chain combines TRBV4-1 with TRBJ2-6, with TRBD2 matching over 7 bases. The trim removed 0 bases at V and 0 bases at J, leaving 8 bases unmatched. This CDR3 comprises 19 residues. Germline V gives CDR1 MGHRA, CDR2 YSYEKL. The CDR3 sequence: CASSQDGLVRSSGANVLTF. The CDR3 region has the DNA TGCGCCAGCAGCCAAGATGGACTAGTTCGGAGCTCTGGGGCCAACGTCCTGACTTTC.

This clonotype was detected many times. The chain is built from TRBV12-3 or TRBV12-4 and TRBJ1-6, with D possibly matching TRBD1 (6 bases). The germline V and J ends were trimmed by 8 bases and 9 bases, with 14 bases remaining between them. The CDR3 length is 13 residues. CDR3 DNA: TGTGCCAGCCAGGGGTCCATAGGTTCACCCCTCCACTTT. Protein: CASQGSIGSPLHF.

The chain carries TRBV29-1 and TRBJ2-5; D is possibly TRBD2 (6 bases). This CDR3 is built from 13 residues. The V and J ends lost 7 bases and 1 base respectively, with 13 bases between them. Germline values: CDR1 SQVTM, CDR2 ANQGSEA. The CDR3 DNA follows: TGCAGCGCCGCCCGCGGGGCCCAAGAGACCCAGTACTTC. As protein: CSAARGAQETQYF.

The sample holds many counts of this clonotype. The V call is TRBV12-3 or TRBV12-4, the J call TRBJ2-1, with 12 bases identical to TRBD2. The CDR3 spans 13 residues. V gave up 8 bases and J gave up 9 bases; unmatched junction bases: 5. This CDR3 is CASRQTSGSEQFF. CDR3 nucleotides: TGTGCCAGCCGCCAGACTAGCGGGAGTGAGCAGTTCTTC.

The chain is built from TRBV30 and TRBJ1-2; D is perhaps TRBD1 (6 bases). The CDR3 length is 15 residues. Trimming took off 2 bases at V and 4 bases at J, with 17 bases between the two ends. Germline loops: CDR1 GTSNPN, CDR2 SVGIG (reference sequence). CDR3 DNA: TGTGCCTGGAGTATAGGGACATCTCAAGTCTATGGCTACACCTTC. This translates into CAWSIGTSQVYGYTF.

This clonotype came up many times. J is TRBJ1-5 and V is TRBV5-5, with a possible D match to TRBD1 (5 bases). The CDR3 length is 15 residues. The ends were cut back, 1 base at V and 3 bases at J, with 11 bases in the middle. From germline, CDR1 is SGHKS and CDR2 YYEKEE (reference sequence). Written as DNA, the CDR3 is TGTGCCAGCAGCTTGATGCCGACAGACAATCAGCCCCAGCATTTT. Translation gives CASSLMPTDNQPQHF. Full variable domain (outside the CDR3, taken from reference TRBV5-5 and TRBJ1-5): DAGVTQSPTHLIKTRGQQVTLRCSPISGHKSVSWYQQVLGQGPQFIFQYYEKEERGRGNFPDRFSARQFPNYSSELNVNALLLGDSALYLCASSLMPTDNQPQHFGDGTRLSIL.

The sample holds a few counts of this clonotype. V is TRBV14 and J is TRBJ1-6; D is ambiguous. V was clipped by 4 bases and J by 7 bases, with 8 bases between them. This CDR3 is built from 13 residues. Germline-derived CDR1 and CDR2 are SGHDN and FVKESK. The CDR3 DNA reads as TGTGCCAGCAGCCCCTCTAGGAATTCACCCCTCCACTTT. Amino acid sequence: CASSPSRNSPLHF.